This entry lists 5 T cell receptor beta chains sequenced from one sample in a study of shared clonotypes between healthy human individuals. Libraries were prepared by immunoSEQ multiplex PCR; TCRdb keeps only in-frame clonotypes and omits some of them. The sample holds approximately 2.5 million clones; approximately 92% are singletons and the top ten take 0.11% to 0.15%. The material sequenced was naive CD4+ T cells sorted from blood. Subset indicated: CD45RA+ positively selected. All receptors derive from a man younger than 30 in good health.

This rearrangement joins TRBV18 to TRBJ1-5; 7 positions match TRBD1. The ends lost 6 bases at V and 0 bases at J; junction bases unmatched: 8. In germline, CDR1 is KGHSH, CDR2 LQKENI. This CDR3 spans 16 amino acids. CDR3: CASSPDGTASNQPQHF. As DNA, the CDR3 is TGTGCCAGCTCCCCAGACGGGACAGCTAGCAATCAGCCCCAGCATTTT.

The V and J genes are TRBV18 and TRBJ1-4, with D uncertain. Germline CDR1 and CDR2: KGHSH and LQKENI. The length of the CDR3 is 14 residues. The germline V and J ends were trimmed by 4 bases and 4 bases, with 10 bases remaining between them. Here the CDR3 DNA reads TGTGCCAGCTCACTCTTCAGCATTAATGAAAAACTGTTTTTT. It translates to CASSLFSINEKLFF.

V and J are TRBV11-2 and TRBJ1-1; no firm D call. The V gene's germline CDR1 is SGHAT and CDR2 FQNNGV. The CDR3 has 15 amino acids. The ends were cut back, 5 bases at V and 4 bases at J, with 17 bases in the middle. The CDR3 coding sequence is TGTGCCAGCAGCCTCGGGTGGGCAGGAGCCACTGAAGCTTTCTTT. Its translation is CASSLGWAGATEAFF.

The chain recombines TRBV7-6 with TRBJ2-1; 7 bases fit TRBD1. There are 16 residues in the CDR3. Looked up from germline, CDR1 is SGHVS and CDR2 is FNYEAQ. The ends lost 2 bases at V and 9 bases at J; junction bases unmatched: 13. The CDR3 sequence is CASSLRFRGQRGEQFF. The DNA for the CDR3 is TGTGCCAGCAGCTTAAGGTTTAGGGGGCAAAGGGGTGAGCAGTTCTTC.

Only one count was recorded for this clone. The chain combines TRBV10-3 with TRBJ2-3; the D is unclear. The CDR3 length is 13 residues. Trimming cost V 11 bases and J 5 bases, with 17 bases left between them. Germline V CDR1 and CDR2: ENHRY, SYGVKD. The CDR3 bases are TGTGCCGGCCGGGCATCTCCCGGAGATACGCAGTATTTT. Protein: CAGRASPGDTQYF.